This T cell receptor beta chain was observed in a study of cytomegalovirus exposure and HLA in healthy donors. Findings of the study overall: Cytomegalovirus association was assigned to approximately 180 TCR beta chains.

Details on this clone: The antigen remains undetermined.

This CDR3 contains 14 residues. J gave up 8 bases and V 1 base, and 2 bases lay outside the gene matches. Germline V gene lookup returns CDR1 SGHVT and CDR2 SQSDAQ. Method: immunoSEQ multiplex PCR; TCRdb's copy keeps in-frame clones and lacks some. The sample lists 150,000 to 160,000 clones, 70% to 90% occurring once. The receptor's source is a man younger than 30 in good health and CMV-seropositive. The sample taken for sequencing was PBMCs. The V and J genes are TRBV7-4 and TRBJ2-1, with TRBD1 matching over 10 bases. CDR3 amino acids: CASSLDGTGDEQFF. In nucleotides, the CDR3 is TGTGCCAGCAGCTTAGACGGGACAGGGGATGAGCAGTTCTTC.